This record concerns one TCR beta chain sequence. CDR3 size: 14 residues. Trimming removed 3 bases at V and 3 bases at J, with 10 bases between. CDR1 SGHRS and CDR2 YFSETQ come from the germline V gene. The record originates from a study of blood T cell repertoires in COVID-19. Across the whole study: T cells, B-cell-depleted T cells, or PBMCs supplied cDNA or gDNA.

Original analysis: Reference gene primer amplification yielded estimated nucleated cell counts. Produced via immunoSEQ multiplex PCR; TCRdb's table is partial and in-frame only. The V and J calls and clone size come from that table; D and trimming were worked out from the DNA. The sample yields 150,000 to 200,000 clones, 80% to 90% seen once. The V gene is TRBV5-1, the J gene TRBJ2-1; possibly TRBD2 for D (6 bases). The specimen sequenced was peripheral blood. The TCR comes from a man over 45 with active or convalescent COVID-19. CDR3 DNA: TGCGCCAGCAGCTCCTCCGGGGGCTACAATGAGCAGTTCTTC. This encodes CASSSSGGYNEQFF.